Each of the 31 T cell receptor beta chains below was sequenced from the same sample in a study of identical twins. One entry per CDR3 protein, called by TCRdb with MiXCR from the 5' RACE reads. The profile covers hundreds of thousands of distinct CDR3 sequences, with roughly an eighth appearing a single time and around 1.5% taken by the ten largest. This sample also appeared in a second study, on yellow fever vaccine responses in identical twins.

Sample: PBMCs. The receptor set was obtained from a woman aged 18-29 years in good health.

The sample holds a few counts of this clonotype. The J gene is TRBJ1-1, the V gene TRBV5-6, with no clear D. The CDR3 extends over 14 amino acids. The germline V gene encodes CDR1 SGHDT and CDR2 YYEEEE. V was clipped by 2 bases and J by 3 bases, with 11 bases between them. Written as DNA, the CDR3 is TGTGCCAGCAGCTTATCCGGGCGGTACACTGAAGCTTTCTTT. It is translated as CASSLSGRYTEAFF.

This clonotype was detected a few times. The chain couples TRBV5-1 to TRBJ1-6, with TRBD1 identical over 11 bases. This CDR3 comprises 16 residues. J was trimmed by 10 bases and V by 0 bases; bases with no gene match: 6. Germline V CDR1 and CDR2: SGHRS, YFSETQ. CDR3 sequence (DNA): TGCGCCAGCAGCTTGGGATCGGACAGGGGGCTGTCACCCCTCCACTTT. Protein sequence: CASSLGSDRGLSPLHF. The full variable domain, completed using reference TRBV5-1 and TRBJ1-6, is KAGVTQTPRYLIKTRGQQVTLSCSPISGHRSVSWYQQTPGQGLQFLFEYFSETQRNKGNFPGRFSGRQFSNSRSEMNVSTLELGDSALYLCASSLGSDRGLSPLHFGNGTRLTVT.

The chain employs TRBV7-9 and TRBJ2-1; D unclear. Germline-derived CDR1 and CDR2 are SEHNR and FQNEAQ (reference sequence). The CDR3 is 15 residues long. Trimming cost V 0 bases and J 0 bases, with 6 bases left between them. The CDR3 DNA is TGTGCCAGCAGCTTAGCTAGTACCTCCTACAATGAGCAGTTCTTC. Its protein product is CASSLASTSYNEQFF.

The chain uses TRBV10-3 and TRBJ2-7; D unresolved. This CDR3 region has 13 residues. V was trimmed by 6 bases and J by 2 bases, leaving 11 bases between them. Germline CDR1 and CDR2: ENHRY and SYGVKD. The CDR3 bases are TGTGCCATCAGGTCAGGCTACACCTACGAGCAGTACGTC. This codes for CAIRSGYTYEQYV.

This clonotype was found a few times. The V and J genes are TRBV29-1 and TRBJ2-2; 7 positions match TRBD1. Germline lookup yields CDR1 SQVTM and CDR2 ANQGSEA. The CDR3 sequence is 15 residues long. V lost 3 bases, J lost 0 bases, and 4 bases stayed unmatched. As DNA, the CDR3 is TGCAGCGTTGATAAGACAGGGTCGAACACCGGGGAGCTGTTTTTT. It specifies CSVDKTGSNTGELFF.

This chain connects TRBV6-1 to TRBJ2-1; 7 nucleotides agree with TRBD1. This CDR3 region has 14 residues. Germline V gene data show CDR1 as MNHNS and CDR2 as SASEGT. The trim removed 7 bases at V and 6 bases at J, leaving 9 bases unmatched. The chain's CDR3 is CASNRDRERNEQFF. In nucleotides, the CDR3 is TGTGCCAGCAACCGAGACAGGGAACGCAATGAGCAGTTCTTC.

The CDR3 here is CASSFPQHEQYV. CDR3 nucleotides: TGTGCCAGCAGTTTCCCCCAGCACGAGCAGTACGTC. The chain combines TRBV27 with TRBJ2-7; D is ambiguous. V dropped 3 bases and J dropped 5 bases, with 8 bases sitting between them. This CDR3 contains 12 residues. The germline V gene has CDR1 MNHEY and CDR2 SMNVEV (reference sequence).

The rearrangement uses TRBV7-9 and TRBJ1-2, with TRBD1 matching over 7 bases. CDR1 and CDR2 from the germline V gene are SEHNR and FQNEAQ (reference sequence). The CDR3 has 13 residues. Trimming removed 5 bases from V and 6 bases from J; junction bases left unmatched: 6. Here the CDR3 DNA reads TGTGCCAGCAGCAGGGGACAGATAGATGGCTACACCTTC. Translation: CASSRGQIDGYTF.

The sample holds many counts of this clonotype. The junction shows a germline mismatch at one end, possibly a read error. This chain uses TRBV12-3 or TRBV12-4 with TRBJ2-7, with D possibly being TRBD2 (5 bases). CDR3 length equals 11 residues. CDR3 protein: CASSLGLEQYF. CDR3 DNA sequence: TGTGCCAGCAGCTTAGGACTTGAGCAGTACTTC.

This clonotype was found a few times. V usage is TRBV4-2 and J usage is TRBJ2-7, with unresolved D. The CDR3 runs 13 residues. The germline V gene encodes CDR1 LGHNA and CDR2 YNFKEQ. V lost 1 base to trimming and J lost 1 base, with 5 bases between them. The CDR3: CASSQVGSYEQYV. DNA for the CDR3: TGTGCCAGCAGCCAAGTGGGTTCCTACGAGCAGTACGTC.

The sample holds many counts of this clonotype. J is TRBJ1-5 and V is TRBV12-3 or TRBV12-4, with TRBD1 identical over 7 bases. V shed 4 bases, J shed 4 bases, and the junction held 4 bases outside the gene matches. The CDR3 runs 14 residues. CDR3 in amino acids: CASSSRQGNQPQHF. CDR3 bases: TGTGCCAGCAGTTCCAGACAGGGTAATCAGCCCCAGCATTTT.

In this sample, this clonotype turned up a few times. This chain uses TRBV5-1 with TRBJ1-1; 7 bases fit TRBD1. With 2 bases clipped from V and 3 bases from J, the junction kept 7 bases outside the gene matches. The CDR3 extends over 15 amino acids. Germline V gene data show CDR1 as SGHRS and CDR2 as YFSETQ. In nucleotides, the CDR3 is TGCGCCAGCAGCTTCATCGGACAGGAGCACACTGAAGCTTTCTTT. Protein product: CASSFIGQEHTEAFF.

As DNA, the CDR3 is TGTGCCACCAGCAGGACAGGGTCCGGCAATGAGCAGTTCTTC. Its translation is CATSRTGSGNEQFF. The genes are TRBV15 and TRBJ2-1, with 7 positions matching TRBD1. The V segment lost 3 bases and the J segment 6 bases; nucleotides outside the gene matches: 5. The CDR3 contains 14 residues. Germline V lookup: CDR1 LNHNV, CDR2 YYDKDF (reference sequence).

This clonotype was seen a handful of times. One end of the junction fails to match germline, which may point to a read error. This rearrangement joins TRBV12-3 or TRBV12-4 to TRBJ1-2; unclear D gene. The CDR3 is 14 amino acids. CDR3 nucleotides: TGTGCCAGCAGCTTAGGTGGGCCGCAGTATGGCTACACCTTC. This gives the protein CASSLGGPQYGYTF.

This clonotype appeared a few times. The V and J genes are TRBV11-2 and TRBJ2-1, with no clear D. The V gene lost 5 bases and the J gene lost 8 bases, with 10 bases spanning the gap. The CDR3 runs to 12 residues. CDR1 SGHAT and CDR2 FQNNGV come from the germline V gene. This chain's CDR3 is CASSPDLDEQFF. CDR3 in DNA: TGTGCCAGCAGCCCGGACCTAGATGAGCAGTTCTTC.

The gene calls are TRBV11-2 and TRBJ2-6; 8 bases are shared with TRBD1. The CDR3 loop spans 18 amino acids. V lost 2 bases to trimming and J lost 0 bases; unmatched junction nucleotides: 6. The germline CDR1 and CDR2 sequences are SGHAT and FQNNGV. The CDR3 DNA reads TGTGCCAGCAGCTTAAGGCGGGACAGGACCTCTGGGGCCAACGTCCTGACTTTC. Amino acid sequence: CASSLRRDRTSGANVLTF.

In this sample, this clonotype turned up a few times. The rearrangement joins TRBV20-1 to TRBJ2-7; 8 bases are a match to TRBD2. From germline, CDR1 is DFQATT and CDR2 SNEGSKA (reference sequence). V dropped 2 bases and J dropped 4; count of bases not matched to a gene: 4. This CDR3 is 13 amino acids long. CDR3 in DNA: TGCAGTGCTAGAAGCGGGGGACTATACGAGCAGTACGTC. It yields the protein CSARSGGLYEQYV.

This clonotype appeared a few times. The chain combines TRBV12-3 or TRBV12-4 with TRBJ1-1, with D perhaps TRBD1 (5 bases). The CDR3 is made up of 14 amino acids. Trimming pared 7 bases from V and 1 base from J, leaving 13 bases between. The CDR3 sequence is CASTWRGKNTEAFF. The DNA of the CDR3 is TGTGCCAGCACTTGGCGGGGGAAGAACACTGAAGCTTTCTTT.

The CDR3 region is CATTTKRRDRPLPLHF. DNA of the CDR3: TGTGCCACCACCACGAAGCGCCGGGACAGACCTCTCCCCCTCCACTTT. The V call is TRBV24-1, the J call TRBJ1-6; TRBD1 agrees at 7 bases. The germline CDR1 and CDR2 sequences are KGHDR and SFDVKD. CDR3 size: 16 residues. V shed 8 bases, J shed 13 bases, and the junction held 19 bases outside the gene matches.

CDR3 DNA: TGTGCCAGCAGCTCGGACGGGGTGAATGAGCAGTTCTTC. Translating gives CASSSDGVNEQFF. The V gene is TRBV11-3, the J gene TRBJ2-1; perhaps TRBD2 as D (5 bases). V was pared by 4 bases and J by 7 bases, with 11 bases between. Germline CDR1 is SGHNT and CDR2 is YENEEA. The length of the CDR3 is 13 residues. The variable domain in full, with the rest retrieved from reference TRBV11-3 and TRBJ2-1, is EAGVVQSPRYKIIEKKQPVAFWCNPISGHNTLYWYLQNLGQGPELLIRYENEEAVDDSQLPKDRFSAERLKGVDSTLKIQPAELGDSAVYLCASSSDGVNEQFFGPGTRLTVL.

Here the CDR3 reads CASRAGHSYEQYF. CDR3 sequence (DNA): TGTGCCAGCAGAGCGGGTCACTCCTACGAGCAGTACTTC. The chain employs TRBV12-3 or TRBV12-4 and TRBJ2-7; the D gene is possibly TRBD2 (6 bases). This CDR3 spans 13 amino acids. The ends were cut back, 6 bases at V and 0 bases at J, with 9 bases in the middle.

This clonotype was detected only a few times. The chain uses TRBV5-1 and TRBJ2-5; the D is unclear. The CDR3 runs to 15 residues. Per germline, CDR1 SGHRS and CDR2 YFSETQ. V lost 1 base and J 1 base, leaving 11 bases between the germline ends. CDR3 residues: CASSLYLGSQETQYF. The CDR3 nucleotides read TGCGCCAGCAGCTTGTACCTTGGTAGCCAAGAGACCCAGTACTTC.

On this clonotype: The CDR3 does not close with the conserved phenylalanine or tryptophan, likely indicating a read error. V is TRBV12-3 or TRBV12-4 and J is TRBJ2-6, with D maybe TRBD1 (6 bases). V was clipped by 5 bases and J by 0 bases, with 14 bases between them. The CDR3 contains 17 residues. CDR3 nucleotide sequence: TGTGCCAGCAGTCAGGGGTTCCCTAACTCTGGGGCCAACGTCCTGACTTTA. Protein sequence: CASSQGFPNSGANVLTL.

This clonotype has just a few counts. The V and J genes are TRBV20-1 and TRBJ2-3, with TRBD2 matching 8 bases. The germline V gene has CDR1 DFQATT and CDR2 SNEGSKA (reference sequence). The CDR3 runs 13 residues. V dropped 3 bases and J dropped 2; count of bases not matched to a gene: 1. The CDR3 spells CSARTSDTDTQYF. In DNA form, the CDR3 reads TGCAGTGCTAGGACTAGCGACACAGATACGCAGTATTTT.

This clonotype was found a few times. V gene TRBV5-1 combines with J gene TRBJ2-3, with D uncertain. Germline CDR1 reads SGHRS; CDR2 reads YFSETQ. CDR3 length equals 16 residues. The V and J ends lost 4 bases and 7 bases respectively, with 22 bases between them. CDR3 sequence (DNA): TGCGCCAGCAGCCCCACTGAACCCCACCTAGGTTATACGCAGTATTTT. Translated: CASSPTEPHLGYTQYF.

This clonotype was picked up a small number of times. The chain links TRBV13 to TRBJ2-1; 12 bases are shared with TRBD1. The germline V gene encodes CDR1 PRHDT and CDR2 FYEKMQ (reference sequence). J lost 9 bases, V lost 2 bases, and 8 bases had no gene match. This CDR3 is 16 amino acids long. CDR3 sequence (DNA): TGTGCCAGCAGCTTATACCGGGACAGGGGGCGCCCTGAGCAGTTCTTC. Residues: CASSLYRDRGRPEQFF. Filled out from reference TRBV13 and TRBJ2-1, the complete variable domain reads AAGVIQSPRHLIKEKRETATLKCYPIPRHDTVYWYQQGPGQDPQFLISFYEKMQSDKGSIPDRFSAQQFSDYHSELNMSSLELGDSALYFCASSLYRDRGRPEQFFGPGTRLTVL.

This clonotype was detected ten times or more. This chain joins TRBV10-3 and TRBJ2-3; weak D call: TRBD2 (6 bases). With 4 bases removed from V and 6 bases from J, the gap between germline ends came to 11 bases. Germline-derived CDR1 and CDR2 are ENHRY and SYGVKD. This CDR3 region has 13 residues. The CDR3 protein is CAISGQRVDTQYF. The CDR3 DNA follows: TGTGCCATCAGTGGACAGCGGGTGGATACGCAGTATTTT.

The chain uses TRBV20-1 and TRBJ2-2, with 11 bases matching TRBD2. J lost 6 bases, V lost 3 bases, and 9 bases had no gene match. CDR1 DFQATT and CDR2 SNEGSKA come from the germline V gene (reference sequence). The CDR3 contains 16 residues. In DNA form, the CDR3 reads TGCAGTGCTAGTGTATTAGCGGGGGGGAGCTCCGGGGAGCTGTTTTTT. Its protein product is CSASVLAGGSSGELFF.

This clonotype was seen repeatedly, ten times or more. The V call is TRBV12-3 or TRBV12-4, the J call TRBJ2-1; 9 bases fit TRBD2. The CDR3 extends over 15 amino acids. After removal of 5 bases from V and 10 bases from J, the junction contained 12 bases not matched to a gene. CDR3 coding DNA: TGTGCCAGCAGTCCCTCGGGGGGGCTAGCGGGGGAGCAGTTCTTC. This translates into CASSPSGGLAGEQFF.

This chain links TRBV28 with TRBJ2-7; perhaps TRBD2 as D (5 bases). Trimming shortened V by 5 bases and J by 2 bases, and 16 bases separated the two germline ends. This CDR3 comprises 15 residues. Germline V CDR1 and CDR2: MDHEN, SYDVKM. The CDR3 loop is CASSPLQEVTYEQYF. In nucleotides, the CDR3 is TGTGCCAGCAGTCCCCTGCAGGAGGTGACCTACGAGCAGTACTTC. Together with reference TRBV28 and TRBJ2-7, the CDR3 gives the full variable domain: DVKVTQSSRYLVKRTGEKVFLECVQDMDHENMFWYRQDPGLGLRLIYFSYDVKMKEKGDIPEGYSVSREKKERFSLILESASTNQTSMYLCASSPLQEVTYEQYFGPGTRLTVT.

The V gene is TRBV5-4, the J gene TRBJ1-1; D is unresolved. The CDR3 extends over 14 amino acids. CDR1 is SGHNT and CDR2 is YYREEE in the germline V gene (reference sequence). Trimming shortened V by 0 bases and J by 2 bases, and 8 bases separated the two germline ends. DNA for the CDR3: TGTGCCAGCAGCTTGGCTGATTCTAACACTGAAGCTTTCTTT. The encoded protein is CASSLADSNTEAFF.